This record concerns one TCR beta chain sequence. As yet, its antigen is unknown. Primers included in the PCR were 60 Vbeta and 13 Jbeta primers. TCRdb's table, derived via immunoSEQ multiplex PCR, lists solely in-frame clones and lacks some. The sample comprises around 160,000 clones, 80% to 90% of which are singletons, and about 10% rests with the top ten. The sample is drawn from a study of cytomegalovirus exposure and HLA in healthy donors. Whole-study findings and limits: Among donors in an Asian-associated ancestry cluster, a later analysis reportedly found fewer N-insertions than the roughly 730-donor mean. Later analysis demonstrated an association between a missense DCLRE1C variant and TCR beta V- and J-gene trimming. The records held CMV serostatus as the only immune exposure information.

Unmatched junction bases numbered 3, after V lost 6 bases and J lost 4 bases. Germline V lookup: CDR1 SGHTA, CDR2 FQGTGA. This CDR3 has 14 amino acids. The TCR originated in a man between 18 and 29 years old in good health and CMV-seropositive. The rearrangement links TRBV7-3 to TRBJ2-2; 9 bases agree with TRBD1. The sample was PBMCs. The CDR3 protein is CASRMTGGTGELFF. In DNA form, the CDR3 reads TGTGCCAGCAGGATGACAGGGGGCACCGGGGAGCTGTTTTTT. Filled out from reference TRBV7-3 and TRBJ2-2, the complete variable domain reads GAGVSQTPSNKVTEKGKYVELRCDPISGHTALYWYRQSLGQGPEFLIYFQGTGAADDSGLPNDRFFAVRPEGSVSTLKIQRTERGDSAVYLCASRMTGGTGELFFGEGSRLTVL.